The entry below describes one TCR beta chain. These data come from a study of T cell changes during pregnancy in multiple sclerosis. Trimming stripped 1 base from V and 7 bases from J, with 14 bases between. Germline V CDR1 and CDR2: MGHRA, YSYEKL. The CDR3 has 15 residues. Generated by immunoSEQ multiplex PCR, the TCRdb table keeps only in-frame clones and is missing some. The data show 70,000 or so clones, 75% to 95% seen once. The chain uses TRBV4-1 and TRBJ2-1, with a weak D call TRBD1 (6 bases). This receptor was identified in a female donor with multiple sclerosis, enrolled in a pregnancy study. Sequencing used CD4+ T cells from peripheral blood mononuclear cells, obtained before pregnancy. The CDR3 reads CASSQVDRIANEQFF. CDR3 nucleotides: TGCGCCAGCAGCCAAGTTGACAGGATTGCGAATGAGCAGTTCTTC.